This TCR beta chain was recovered during a study of blood T cells in healthy people across ages. Combining a sample-barcoded 5' primer with a J-beta primer mix, a second PCR ran for about 6 to 11 cycles. TCRdb reprocessed the 5' RACE reads via MiXCR and lists one record per CDR3 protein. The table includes hundreds of thousands of distinct CDR3 sequences, approximately 30% detected once. The CDR3 sequence is 16 residues long. Germline trimming cut 6 bases from V and 4 bases from J; bases unmatched to any gene: 12. Looked up from germline, CDR1 is MNHEY and CDR2 is SVGEGT. The V call is TRBV6-2 or TRBV6-3, the J call TRBJ1-2, with 9 bases identical to TRBD1. Material for sequencing was blood. The TCR was taken from a woman older than 75 in good health. CDR3 DNA sequence: TGTGCCAGCAGCATGGACAGGGGAAGGTACGGCTATGGCTACACCTTC. Translation: CASSMDRGRYGYGYTF.